The sequence of this TCR beta chain was determined in a study of T cells in Graves' hyperthyroidism and ophthalmopathy. The authors obtained PBMCs from over 7.5 ml of fresh peripheral blood. General study findings and limits: Most clonotypes that expanded in the thyroid above 0.001 also showed up in blood. Onset of ophthalmopathy came a median approximately 6 months after the model predicted it.

As to this clonotype: Antigen unknown.

CDR1 and CDR2 from the germline V gene are LNHNV and YYDKDF (reference sequence). The CDR3 is 13 amino acids. V lost 3 bases, J lost 7 bases, and 12 bases lay in between. Amplification of TCR beta CDR3 regions used RNA as the template. HTBI primers were employed in a first-round RT-PCR of the TCR CDR3. One entry per CDR3 protein, called by TCRdb with MiXCR from the multiplex PCR reads. Among around 420,000 distinct CDR3 sequences listed, around a sixth were seen once. What was sequenced was blood. The sequence was collected from a woman aged 18-30 years with Graves' hyperthyroidism. The genes are TRBV15 and TRBJ2-5; tentatively, D is TRBD1 or TRBD2 (5 bases each). The DNA of the CDR3 is TGTGCCACCAGCAGGGAACTTGGGGGGACCCAGTACTTC. It codes for CATSRELGGTQYF.